This passage covers 21 T cell receptor beta chains from one sample sequenced in a study of blood T cell repertoires in COVID-19. The method was immunoSEQ multiplex PCR; TCRdb's version includes in-frame clones alone and lacks a portion of them. The sample contains about 190,000 clones, about 83% of which appear only once. Material: peripheral blood. The receptors were sampled from a woman in her 70s with active or convalescent COVID-19.

This rearrangement joins TRBV28 to TRBJ2-7; TRBD2 aligns across 11 bases. With 11 bases clipped from V and 6 bases from J, the junction kept 12 bases outside the gene matches. Germline V gene lookup returns CDR1 MDHEN and CDR2 SYDVKM. This CDR3 comprises 14 residues. CDR3 loop: CALGEGLAGGEQYF. The CDR3 DNA is TGTGCCCTAGGGGAGGGCCTAGCGGGAGGCGAGCAGTACTTC.

In DNA, the CDR3 is TGTGCCAGCAGGTCCCCTTCGGGCGAGCAGTACTTC. Translation gives CASRSPSGEQYF. The chain uses TRBV6-5 and TRBJ2-7; D unclear. Germline values: CDR1 MNHEY, CDR2 SVGAGI. V was clipped by 6 bases and J by 6 bases, with 12 bases between them. This CDR3 contains 12 residues.

The CDR3 DNA reads as TGTGCCAGCCGCCTGGAGGAGACCCAGTACTTC. This encodes CASRLEETQYF. J is TRBJ2-5 and V is TRBV2; D not resolved. The V end lost 8 bases, the J end lost 5 bases, and 9 bases lay between the germline ends. This CDR3 comprises 11 residues. The germline CDR1 and CDR2 sequences are SNHLY and FYNNEI.

The chain uses TRBV30 and TRBJ1-3; 10 bases match TRBD1. The CDR3 extends over 14 amino acids. CDR1 is GTSNPN and CDR2 is SVGIG in the germline V gene (reference sequence). After removal of 5 bases from V and 3 bases from J, the junction contained 4 bases not matched to a gene. Written as DNA, the CDR3 is TGTGCCTGGGGGAGGGACAGGGGTGGAAACACCATATATTTT. This encodes CAWGRDRGGNTIYF. Drawing the rest from reference TRBV30 and TRBJ1-3, the complete variable domain is SQTIHQWPATLVQPVGSPLSLECTVEGTSNPNLYWYRQAAGRGLQLLFYSVGIGQISSEVPQNLSASRPQDRQFILSSKKLLLSDSGFYLCAWGRDRGGNTIYFGEGSWLTVV.

The rearrangement uses TRBV13 and TRBJ2-1; 8 bases match TRBD1. This CDR3 has 15 amino acids. J lost 7 bases, V lost 3 bases, and 8 bases had no gene match. Per the germline V gene, CDR1 is PRHDT and CDR2 is FYEKMQ (reference sequence). The CDR3 DNA is TGTGCCAGCAGCTTTAGGACAGGGAAAGGTAATGAGCAGTTCTTC. Translated, it gives CASSFRTGKGNEQFF.

This clone showed up just a few times. The CDR3 sequence: CASSRDRVQPQHF. CDR3 coding DNA: TGTGCCAGCAGCCGGGACAGGGTTCAGCCCCAGCATTTT. The rearrangement joins TRBV6-5 to TRBJ1-5; 9 bases are shared with TRBD1. After removal of 6 bases from V and 6 bases from J, the junction contained 3 bases not matched to a gene. The CDR3 has 13 amino acids. Germline V gene data show CDR1 as MNHEY and CDR2 as SVGAGI.

The chain employs TRBV3-1 (or the pseudogene TRBV3-2) and TRBJ2-1; a possible D gene is TRBD2 (5 bases). This CDR3 has 15 residues. Trimming took 1 base from V and 4 from J, leaving 11 bases between them. CDR1 and CDR2 from the germline V gene are LGHDT and YNNKEL (reference sequence). CDR3 sequence reads: CASSQGVGGYNEQFF. In DNA, the CDR3 is TGTGCCAGCAGCCAAGGGGTCGGCGGGTACAATGAGCAGTTCTTC.

The chain has TRBV2 and TRBJ2-5, with 10 bases aligning to TRBD2. This CDR3 is 16 amino acids long. J was trimmed by 1 base and V by 4 bases; bases with no gene match: 6. Germline CDR1 is SNHLY and CDR2 is FYNNEI. The DNA of the CDR3 is TGTGCCAGCAGTGGTAGCGGGAGGCCACCCCAAGAGACCCAGTACTTC. This sequence encodes CASSGSGRPPQETQYF.

This chain uses TRBV28 with TRBJ1-2; tentatively, D is TRBD1 (5 bases). The CDR3 totals 13 residues. Looked up from germline, CDR1 is MDHEN and CDR2 is SYDVKM. V was trimmed by 4 bases and J by 6 bases, leaving 12 bases between them. The CDR3 region is CASSWQGMDGYTF. In DNA, the CDR3 is TGTGCCAGCAGTTGGCAGGGAATGGATGGCTACACCTTC.

The chain uses TRBV7-2 and TRBJ2-5, with 10 bases matching TRBD2. There are 17 residues in the CDR3. The V and J ends lost 5 bases and 0 bases, in that order; junction bases with no gene match: 9. From germline, CDR1 is SGHTA and CDR2 FQGNSA. The CDR3 spells CASSVTNSGRYQETQYF. Written as DNA, the CDR3 is TGTGCCAGCAGCGTGACCAATAGCGGGAGGTACCAAGAGACCCAGTACTTC.

The chain combines TRBV28 with TRBJ2-2; 7 bases are shared with TRBD2. CDR1 is MDHEN, CDR2 SYDVKM, per germline. V gave up 6 bases and J gave up 7 bases; unmatched junction bases: 11. The CDR3 extends over 15 amino acids. The CDR3 spells CASSSGGEGVGELFF. In DNA form, the CDR3 reads TGTGCCAGCAGCTCAGGAGGGGAGGGAGTCGGGGAGCTGTTTTTT.

This chain joins TRBV24-1 and TRBJ2-2; 14 bases match TRBD2. This CDR3 region has 18 residues. Germline values: CDR1 KGHDR, CDR2 SFDVKD. J lost 5 bases, V lost 4 bases, and 8 bases had no gene match. The CDR3, as DNA: TGTGCCACCAGTGACCCGACTAGCGGGAGGGCTCGGACCGGGGAGCTGTTTTTT. Translation gives CATSDPTSGRARTGELFF.

This clone came up once. V and J are TRBV5-6 and TRBJ2-5; 14 nucleotides line up with TRBD2. This CDR3 is built from 19 residues. The ends lost 4 bases at V and 2 bases at J; junction bases unmatched: 13. Germline CDR1 and CDR2: SGHDT and YYEEEE. For the CDR3, the DNA is TGTGCCAGCAGCCATGGGGGACTAGCGGGAGTCGGGGTACAAGAGACCCAGTACTTC. It encodes CASSHGGLAGVGVQETQYF.

J is TRBJ2-7 and V is TRBV11-2; D possibly corresponds to TRBD2 (6 bases). V shed 4 bases and J shed 1 base, with 8 bases lying between them. Germline loops: CDR1 SGHAT, CDR2 FQNNGV. The CDR3 length is 13 residues. The CDR3 bases are TGTGCCAGCAGCTCGGGACTTTCCTACGAGCAGTACTTC. This gives the protein CASSSGLSYEQYF.

The rearrangement links TRBV5-6 to TRBJ1-2, with 10 nucleotides matching TRBD1. The CDR3 runs 14 residues. V was clipped by 4 bases and J by 8 bases; unmatched bases: 8. Looked up from germline, CDR1 is SGHDT and CDR2 is YYEEEE. CDR3 in amino acids: CASSPGQGVYGYTF. The CDR3 DNA reads TGTGCCAGCAGCCCCGGACAGGGGGTATACGGCTACACCTTC. Together with reference TRBV5-6 and TRBJ1-2, the CDR3 gives the full variable domain: DAGVTQSPTHLIKTRGQQVTLRCSPKSGHDTVSWYQQALGQGPQFIFQYYEEEERQRGNFPDRFSGHQFPNYSSELNVNALLLGDSALYLCASSPGQGVYGYTFGSGTRLTVV.

By proportion, this clone is medium-sized (0.01 to 0.1%). The CDR3 spells CATSSLAGVSSYEQYF. The DNA for the CDR3 is TGTGCCACCAGCAGTCTAGCGGGAGTAAGCTCCTACGAGCAGTACTTC. This chain links TRBV15 with TRBJ2-7; 10 positions match TRBD2. The CDR3 length is 16 residues. Germline V gives CDR1 LNHNV, CDR2 YYDKDF (reference sequence). V was clipped by 3 bases and J by 0 bases; unmatched bases: 5.

The CDR3 is CASSSGLADYEQYF. In DNA form, the CDR3 reads TGTGCCAGCAGCTCCGGACTAGCGGACTACGAGCAGTACTTC. V is TRBV7-9 and J is TRBJ2-7; TRBD2 matches at 10 bases. Germline V gives CDR1 SEHNR, CDR2 FQNEAQ (reference sequence). The CDR3 runs to 14 residues. J lost 3 bases, V lost 4 bases, and 3 bases had no gene match. The whole variable domain, filled in from reference TRBV7-9 and TRBJ2-7, reads DTGVSQNPRHKITKRGQNVTFRCDPISEHNRLYWYRQTLGQGPEFLTYFQNEAQLEKSRLLSDRFSAERPKGSFSTLEIQRTEQGDSAMYLCASSSGLADYEQYFGPGTRLTVT.

The V call is TRBV12-3 or TRBV12-4, the J call TRBJ1-1; D is possibly TRBD1 (5 bases). Trimming removed 3 bases from V and 6 bases from J, with 11 bases in between. The CDR3 totals 13 residues. CDR3 loop: CASSFQGGAEAFF. Here the CDR3 DNA reads TGTGCCAGCAGTTTCCAGGGAGGGGCTGAAGCTTTCTTT.

CDR3 amino acids: CASSLTGPGNTIYF. The CDR3 nucleotides read TGTGCCAGTAGCCTGACAGGCCCTGGAAACACCATATATTTT. V and J are TRBV19 and TRBJ1-3, with D possibly TRBD1 on 6 matching bases. Trimming cost V 6 bases and J 2 bases, with 11 bases left between them. The CDR3 consists of 14 residues. CDR1 is LNHDA and CDR2 is SQIVND in the germline V gene (reference sequence).

The V gene is TRBV19, the J gene TRBJ2-7, with 8 bases aligning to TRBD2. There are 14 residues in the CDR3. In germline, CDR1 is LNHDA, CDR2 SQIVND (reference sequence). J gave up 5 bases and V 5 bases, and 8 bases lay outside the gene matches. The CDR3 nucleotides read TGTGCCAGTAGTGCACCCGGGACTAGTCACGAGCAGTACTTC. Translation gives CASSAPGTSHEQYF. The complete variable domain, with remaining parts taken from reference TRBV19 and TRBJ2-7, reads DGGITQSPKYLFRKEGQNVTLSCEQNLNHDAMYWYRQDPGQGLRLIYYSQIVNDFQKGDIAEGYSVSREKKESFPLTVTSAQKNPTAFYLCASSAPGTSHEQYFGPGTRLTVT.

The rearrangement links TRBV3-1 (or the pseudogene TRBV3-2) to TRBJ1-2; 11 bases match TRBD1. The germline CDR1 and CDR2 sequences are LGHDT and YNNKEL (reference sequence). V trimming: 4 bases; J trimming: 3 bases; junction bases outside the gene matches: 7. The CDR3 is made up of 16 amino acids. CDR3 amino acids: CASSRPGTGGHYGYTF. The CDR3 coding sequence is TGTGCCAGCAGCCGGCCCGGGACAGGGGGACACTATGGCTACACCTTC.